One sample yielded the 10 T cell receptor beta chains listed below, sequenced in a study of shared clonotypes between healthy human individuals (dated by TCRdb to about 2020). Libraries were prepared through the immunoSEQ multiplex PCR assay. The table was pulled from immuneACCESS by TCRdb, which kept in-frame rearrangements only. Such tables lose some clones; where checked, under half of the loss comes from unresolved V genes, and the rest has no known cause. The sample has some 550,000 clones on record, 95% to 98% of them singletons. Around 0.057% of the sample is taken by the ten largest. Sequenced sample: naive CD4+ T cells sorted from blood. Taken with the paper, the label for cell subset or site translates to: CD45RA+ positively selected. The origin of the receptors is a woman aged 25 to 39 in good health.

V gene TRBV29-1 combines with J gene TRBJ1-1; D is perhaps TRBD1 (5 bases). The CDR3 totals 12 residues. V was cut by 5 bases and J by 6 bases, with 13 bases left in between. Germline CDR1 SQVTM, CDR2 ANQGSEA. CDR3: CSVRGTRSEAFF. For the CDR3, the DNA is TGCAGCGTTCGAGGGACGAGGTCTGAAGCTTTCTTT. The full variable domain, in which reference TRBV29-1 and TRBJ1-1 provide the parts outside the CDR3, is SAVISQKPSRDICQRGTSLTIQCQVDSQVTMMFWYRQQPGQSLTLIATANQGSEATYESGFVIDKFPISRPNLTFSTLTVSNMSPEDSSIYLCSVRGTRSEAFFGQGTRLTVV.

This chain uses TRBV28 with TRBJ2-1, with 11 bases fitting TRBD2. The CDR3 contains 15 residues. Germline-derived CDR1 and CDR2 are MDHEN and SYDVKM. The junction had 5 bases not matched to a gene; V was cut back by 1 base and J by 9 bases. In DNA form, the CDR3 reads TGTGCCAGCAGTTTATATAGCGGGAGGGCCGGTGAGCAGTTCTTC. This codes for CASSLYSGRAGEQFF.

The CDR3 is CASSPHGGLNTEAFF. The DNA for the CDR3 is TGCGCCAGCAGCCCGCATGGAGGTTTGAACACTGAAGCTTTCTTT. This chain connects TRBV5-1 to TRBJ1-1, with D unresolved. Per the germline V gene, CDR1 is SGHRS and CDR2 is YFSETQ. This CDR3 region has 15 residues. The germline V and J ends were trimmed by 4 bases and 0 bases, with 13 bases remaining between them.

Only one count was recorded for this clone. The chain links TRBV28 to TRBJ2-5; 10 positions agree with TRBD2. The DNA end is a closer match to TRBJ2-7, so the J assignment may be wrong. The CDR3 spans 15 residues. Germline-derived CDR1 and CDR2 are MDHEN and SYDVKM. CDR3 protein: CASSRPVAGGYEQYF. CDR3 bases: TGTGCCAGCAGTCGACCCGTAGCGGGAGGATACGAGCAGTACTTC.

The chain links TRBV30 to TRBJ2-7, with 13 nucleotides matching TRBD2. This CDR3 contains 17 residues. V trimming: 4 bases; J trimming: 3 bases; junction bases outside the gene matches: 12. Germline V CDR1 and CDR2: GTSNPN, SVGIG (reference sequence). CDR3 sequence reads: CAWKDRGGLAGIYEQYF. The CDR3, as DNA: TGTGCCTGGAAGGACAGGGGGGGACTAGCGGGAATCTACGAGCAGTACTTC. The full variable domain, its missing parts supplied by reference TRBV30 and TRBJ2-7, is SQTIHQWPATLVQPVGSPLSLECTVEGTSNPNLYWYRQAAGRGLQLLFYSVGIGQISSEVPQNLSASRPQDRQFILSSKKLLLSDSGFYLCAWKDRGGLAGIYEQYFGPGTRLTVT.

The chain recombines TRBV27 with TRBJ1-4; D possibly corresponds to TRBD1 (5 bases). Trimming shortened V by 6 bases and J by 11 bases, and 13 bases separated the two germline ends. Germline V CDR1 and CDR2: MNHEY, SMNVEV (reference sequence). The CDR3 has 12 residues. The CDR3 is CASRGRGSKLFF. The CDR3 DNA reads as TGTGCCAGCAGGGGGAGGGGTTCTAAACTGTTTTTT.

CDR3 protein: CASSPPQGPDTQYF. In DNA, the CDR3 is TGTGCCAGCTCACCACCCCAGGGCCCAGATACGCAGTATTTT. The rearrangement joins TRBV18 to TRBJ2-3, with a possible D match to TRBD1 (5 bases). Trimming took off 0 bases at V and 4 bases at J, with 8 bases between the two ends. The germline V gene has CDR1 KGHSH and CDR2 LQKENI. The CDR3 totals 14 residues.

The V and J genes are TRBV5-1 and TRBJ1-1; 7 bases agree with TRBD1. Trimming at V came to 4 bases and at J to 1 base, leaving 4 bases not matched to a gene. CDR1 is SGHRS, CDR2 YFSETQ, per germline. The CDR3 length is 14 residues. CDR3 nucleotide sequence: TGCGCCAGCAGCAGACAGGGCGAGAACACTGAAGCTTTCTTT. Protein: CASSRQGENTEAFF.

The CDR3 sequence: CASSLATGTSGYNEQFF. CDR3 DNA sequence: TGTGCCAGCAGCTTAGCGACCGGGACTAGCGGATACAATGAGCAGTTCTTC. This chain uses TRBV7-7 with TRBJ2-1, with TRBD2 matching 11 bases. Per germline, CDR1 SSHAT and CDR2 FNYEAQ (reference sequence). J gave up 4 bases and V 0 bases, and 5 bases lay outside the gene matches. This CDR3 spans 17 amino acids.

The CDR3 is CASSPGTGGYEQYF. CDR3 in DNA: TGCGCCAGCAGCCCCGGGACAGGGGGCTACGAGCAGTACTTC. This chain joins TRBV5-1 and TRBJ2-7, with 11 bases lining up with TRBD1. This CDR3 is 14 amino acids long. With 4 bases clipped from V and 3 bases from J, the junction kept 3 bases outside the gene matches. Germline-derived CDR1 and CDR2 are SGHRS and YFSETQ.